These 17 T cell receptor beta chains came from one sample sequenced in a study of T cell responses to AZD1222 COVID-19 vaccine. TCRdb's table, derived via immunoSEQ multiplex PCR, lists solely in-frame clones and lacks some. The repertoire holds some 170,000 clones, with 85% to 95% as singletons. The source was peripheral blood, collected on day 0 of AZD1222 vaccination. These receptors were taken from an adult in good health.

The gene calls are TRBV3-1 (or the pseudogene TRBV3-2) and TRBJ2-2; 8 nucleotides match TRBD2. The CDR3 is 14 amino acids. Trimming took 1 base from V and 5 from J; bases not matched to a gene: 0. CDR1 LGHDT and CDR2 YNNKEL come from the germline V gene (reference sequence). The CDR3 sequence: CASSQASGTGELFF. CDR3 bases: TGTGCCAGCAGCCAAGCTAGCGGGACCGGGGAGCTGTTTTTT.

The gene calls are TRBV6-5 and TRBJ1-2, with 7 bases identical to TRBD1. The V gene end was trimmed by 6 bases and the J gene end by 6 bases; junction bases not matched to a gene: 7. The germline gives CDR1 MNHEY, CDR2 SVGAGI. This CDR3 is 13 amino acids long. Here the CDR3 reads CASRKTGDHGYTF. The CDR3 DNA sequence: TGTGCCAGCAGAAAAACAGGGGATCATGGCTACACCTTC.

The chain carries TRBV19 and TRBJ1-2; D possibly corresponds to TRBD1 (5 bases). The CDR3 covers 14 residues. Germline V gene lookup returns CDR1 LNHDA and CDR2 SQIVND (reference sequence). V was pared by 0 bases and J by 8 bases, with 13 bases between. Here the CDR3 reads CASSIDRGSSGYTF. The CDR3 DNA reads TGTGCCAGTAGTATAGATCGGGGGAGTAGCGGCTACACCTTC.

The chain has TRBV24-1 and TRBJ1-2, with a tentative D call TRBD1 (5 bases). Trimming pared 11 bases from V and 0 bases from J, leaving 9 bases between. There are 12 residues in the CDR3. The V gene's germline CDR1 is KGHDR and CDR2 SFDVKD. The DNA of the CDR3 is TGTGCCAGCTCGACAGCTAACTATGGCTACACCTTC. Translation gives CASSTANYGYTF.

The CDR3 coding sequence is TGTGCCAGCAGCTTATGGGGCAAGCGGGGAAGTGAAAAACTGTTTTTT. As protein: CASSLWGKRGSEKLFF. The chain uses TRBV11-2 and TRBJ1-4; tentatively, D is TRBD1 (5 bases). The CDR3 is 16 residues long. V was clipped by 2 bases and J by 7 bases, with 17 bases between them. CDR1 and CDR2 (germline): SGHAT, FQNNGV.

The gene calls are TRBV15 and TRBJ2-6; D gene uncertain. The CDR3 consists of 14 residues. The germline V gene has CDR1 LNHNV and CDR2 YYDKDF (reference sequence). Trimming removed 0 bases from V and 3 bases from J, with 3 bases in between. The CDR3 loop reads CATSRDHGANVLTF. CDR3 in DNA: TGTGCCACCAGCAGAGATCATGGGGCCAACGTCCTGACTTTC.

V usage is TRBV29-1 and J usage is TRBJ1-6; 7 bases are shared with TRBD1. This CDR3 contains 13 residues. The germline V gene has CDR1 SQVTM and CDR2 ANQGSEA. The V gene end was trimmed by 4 bases and the J gene end by 9 bases; junction bases not matched to a gene: 6. The chain's CDR3 is CSVATRQGSPLHF. In DNA form, the CDR3 reads TGCAGCGTTGCAACCAGACAGGGTTCACCCCTCCACTTT. The full variable domain, its missing parts supplied by reference TRBV29-1 and TRBJ1-6, is SAVISQKPSRDICQRGTSLTIQCQVDSQVTMMFWYRQQPGQSLTLIATANQGSEATYESGFVIDKFPISRPNLTFSTLTVSNMSPEDSSIYLCSVATRQGSPLHFGNGTRLTVT.

This clone showed up just a few times. The chain employs TRBV9 and TRBJ2-3; 12 nucleotides match TRBD2. This CDR3 has 18 amino acids. Germline V CDR1 and CDR2: SGDLS, YYNGEE. With V trimmed by 6 bases and J by 8 bases, 19 bases remained unmatched. In nucleotides, the CDR3 is TGTGCCAGCACCGCGGCGGCTAGCGGGGGGGCTGGTAGAGGTACGCAGTATTTT. Encoded protein: CASTAAASGGAGRGTQYF.

In this sample, this clone turned up once. This CDR3 is CASSAQGFPNNSPLHF. CDR3 DNA sequence: TGTGCCAGCAGTGCACAGGGGTTTCCCAATAATTCACCCCTCCACTTT. The rearrangement links TRBV2 to TRBJ1-6; 7 bases are shared with TRBD1. CDR3 length equals 16 residues. J gave up 5 bases and V 4 bases, and 8 bases lay outside the gene matches. Per the germline V gene, CDR1 is SNHLY and CDR2 is FYNNEI.

This chain uses TRBV9 with TRBJ1-2; D unresolved. Germline assignment: CDR1 SGDLS and CDR2 YYNGEE. The CDR3 is 12 residues long. V dropped 3 bases and J dropped 4 bases, with 7 bases sitting between them. The CDR3 sequence is CASSGGSYGYTF. The CDR3 DNA reads TGTGCCAGCAGCGGTGGATCCTATGGCTACACCTTC.

This sequence joins TRBV5-1 and TRBJ2-2, with a possible D match to TRBD2 (6 bases). Germline V CDR1 and CDR2: SGHRS, YFSETQ. This CDR3 has 15 amino acids. The germline V and J ends were trimmed by 0 bases and 4 bases, with 10 bases remaining between them. The CDR3 loop is CASSLGAGRTGELFF. The CDR3, as DNA: TGCGCCAGCAGCTTGGGGGCGGGGCGCACCGGGGAGCTGTTTTTT.

The J gene is TRBJ1-2, the V gene TRBV19; TRBD1 agrees at 8 bases. The junction had 12 bases not matched to a gene; V was cut back by 4 bases and J by 2 bases. Germline CDR1 and CDR2: LNHDA and SQIVND (reference sequence). The CDR3 is 17 residues long. The CDR3: CASSNPGGAGINYGYTF. The CDR3 DNA is TGTGCCAGTAGTAACCCAGGGGGCGCAGGAATAAACTATGGCTACACCTTC.

This CDR3 is CASSLARDRNSPLHF. For the CDR3, the DNA is TGTGCCAGCAGCTTAGCGAGGGATCGAAATTCACCCCTCCACTTT. The rearrangement joins TRBV7-6 to TRBJ1-6, with D unresolved. The V end lost 0 bases, the J end lost 7 bases, and 10 bases lay between the germline ends. Germline values: CDR1 SGHVS, CDR2 FNYEAQ. This CDR3 has 15 residues.

The gene calls are TRBV5-6 and TRBJ2-5, with D perhaps matching TRBD1 or TRBD2 (7 bases each). The CDR3 runs to 15 residues. V shed 3 bases and J shed 5 bases, with 17 bases lying between them. CDR1 SGHDT and CDR2 YYEEEE come from the germline V gene. This CDR3 reads CASSSTGRVGETQYF. In DNA form, the CDR3 reads TGTGCCAGCAGCTCGACAGGGAGGGTGGGGGAGACCCAGTACTTC.

The rearrangement joins TRBV2 to TRBJ1-4; D possibly corresponds to TRBD1 (6 bases). In germline, CDR1 is SNHLY, CDR2 FYNNEI. The CDR3 has 15 residues. The V end was cut by 7 bases, the J end by 8 bases, with 20 bases between. The chain's CDR3 is CASTDPRGGEEKLFF. The DNA for the CDR3 is TGTGCCAGCACCGACCCAAGGGGGGGCGAGGAAAAACTGTTTTTT.

V and J are TRBV20-1 and TRBJ2-7, with D perhaps matching TRBD2 (5 bases). The V end was cut by 3 bases, the J end by 6 bases, with 18 bases between. The CDR3 is made up of 14 amino acids. Germline CDR1 DFQATT, CDR2 SNEGSKA (reference sequence). This chain's CDR3 is CSASFWRASREQYF. The CDR3 bases are TGCAGTGCTAGTTTCTGGCGGGCTAGTCGCGAGCAGTACTTC.

The chain is built from TRBV9 and TRBJ1-2; 7 bases agree with TRBD1. This CDR3 spans 14 amino acids. Germline CDR1 and CDR2: SGDLS and YYNGEE. The V segment lost 4 bases and the J segment 3 bases; nucleotides outside the gene matches: 6. The CDR3 region is CASSPHTGDYGYTF. The DNA for the CDR3 is TGTGCCAGCAGCCCCCACACAGGGGACTATGGCTACACCTTC.